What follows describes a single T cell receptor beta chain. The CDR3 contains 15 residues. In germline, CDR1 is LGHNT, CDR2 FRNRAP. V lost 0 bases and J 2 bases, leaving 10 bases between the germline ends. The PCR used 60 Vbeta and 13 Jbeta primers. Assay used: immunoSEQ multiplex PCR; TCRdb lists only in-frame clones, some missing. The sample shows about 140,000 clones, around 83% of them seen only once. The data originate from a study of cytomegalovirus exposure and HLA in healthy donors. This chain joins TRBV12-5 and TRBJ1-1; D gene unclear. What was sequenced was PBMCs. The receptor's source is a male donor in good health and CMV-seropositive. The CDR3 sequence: CASGLVGGLNTEAFF. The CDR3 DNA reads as TGTGCTAGTGGTTTGGTCGGAGGTCTTAACACTGAAGCTTTCTTT.